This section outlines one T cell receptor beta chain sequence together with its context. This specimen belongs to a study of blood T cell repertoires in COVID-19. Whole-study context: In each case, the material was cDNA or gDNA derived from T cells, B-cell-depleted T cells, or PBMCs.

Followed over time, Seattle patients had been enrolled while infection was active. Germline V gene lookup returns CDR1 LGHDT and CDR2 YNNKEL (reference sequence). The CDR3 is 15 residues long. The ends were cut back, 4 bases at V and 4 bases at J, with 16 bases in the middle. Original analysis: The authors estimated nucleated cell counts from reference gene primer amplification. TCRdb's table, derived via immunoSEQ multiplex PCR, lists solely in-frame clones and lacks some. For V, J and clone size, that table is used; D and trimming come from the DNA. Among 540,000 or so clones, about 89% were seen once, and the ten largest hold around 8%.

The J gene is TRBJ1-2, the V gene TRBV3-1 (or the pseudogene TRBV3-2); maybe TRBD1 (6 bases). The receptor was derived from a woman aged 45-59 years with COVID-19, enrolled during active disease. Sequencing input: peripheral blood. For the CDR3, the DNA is TGTGCCAGCAGCCCTCCTGGGGGCAGTGGCTATGGCTACACCTTC. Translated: CASSPPGGSGYGYTF.